These 26 T cell receptor beta chains originate from one sample sequenced in a study of blood T cell repertoires in COVID-19. Sequencing used immunoSEQ multiplex PCR; TCRdb keeps in-frame clones, though not all of them. The sample consists of 150,000 to 200,000 clones, less than 90% of them appearing once. Sequencing was carried out using PBMCs or T cells enriched from blood (not recorded which). These receptors originate from a woman aged 25 to 45 who had been exposed to COVID-19.

This sequence joins TRBV12-3 or TRBV12-4 and TRBJ1-2, with TRBD1 matching 7 bases. V trimming: 6 bases; J trimming: 3 bases; junction bases outside the gene matches: 1. This CDR3 has 12 residues. In DNA, the CDR3 is TGTGCCAGCAGCGACAGGGACTATGGCTACACCTTC. Encoded protein: CASSDRDYGYTF.

The chain joins TRBV5-1 to TRBJ2-7; 7 bases match TRBD1. The CDR3 is 15 amino acids. Trimming took 0 bases from V and 6 from J; bases not matched to a gene: 9. Germline values: CDR1 SGHRS, CDR2 YFSETQ. DNA of the CDR3: TGCGCCAGCAGCTTGGCAGACAGGGATGCCTCCGAGCAGTACTTC. Protein sequence: CASSLADRDASEQYF.

The V gene is TRBV7-8, the J gene TRBJ1-3; the match to TRBD1 covers 11 bases. The CDR3 has 14 amino acids. V lost 5 bases to trimming and J lost 7 bases; unmatched junction nucleotides: 4. Germline V gene data show CDR1 as SGHVS and CDR2 as FQNEAQ. The CDR3 nucleotides read TGTGCCAGCAGCCCCAGGACAGGGGGCAACACCATATATTTT. It is translated as CASSPRTGGNTIYF. Based on the CDR3 plus reference TRBV7-8 and TRBJ1-3, the full variable domain is GAGVSQSPRYKVAKRGQDVALRCDPISGHVSLFWYQQALGQGPEFLTYFQNEAQLDKSGLPSDRFFAERPEGSVSTLKIQRTQQEDSAVYLCASSPRTGGNTIYFGEGSWLTVV.

The table lists this clone with a few counts. The J gene is TRBJ1-5, the V gene TRBV2, with 7 bases identical to TRBD1. The CDR3 is 15 amino acids. Trimming cost V 8 bases and J 2 bases; bases outside gene matches: 9. CDR1 is SNHLY and CDR2 is FYNNEI in the germline V gene. The CDR3 reads CASSRDSLRNQPQHF. CDR3 DNA: TGTGCCAGCTCCCGGGACAGCCTCCGCAATCAGCCCCAGCATTTT. Supplemented by reference TRBV2 and TRBJ1-5, the full variable domain reads EPEVTQTPSHQVTQMGQEVILRCVPISNHLYFYWYRQILGQKVEFLVSFYNNEISEKSEIFDDQFSVERPDGSNFTLKIRSTKLEDSAMYFCASSRDSLRNQPQHFGDGTRLSIL.

This clone was observed a few times. The chain is built from TRBV4-3 and TRBJ2-6, with 8 bases aligning to TRBD1. CDR1 is LGHNA, CDR2 YSLEER, per germline. After removal of 0 bases from V and 0 bases from J, the junction contained 7 bases not matched to a gene. There are 19 residues in the CDR3. The CDR3: CASSQDSGQGYSGANVLTF. The CDR3, as DNA: TGCGCCAGCAGCCAAGATAGTGGACAGGGCTACTCTGGGGCCAACGTCCTGACTTTC.

The V gene is TRBV7-2, the J gene TRBJ2-7; D gene unclear. In germline, CDR1 is SGHTA, CDR2 FQGNSA. The CDR3 spans 11 residues. V was trimmed by 7 bases and J by 6 bases, leaving 10 bases between them. The CDR3 region is CASTFVGEQYF. The CDR3 DNA is TGTGCCAGCACCTTCGTCGGCGAGCAGTACTTC.

This chain uses TRBV7-2 with TRBJ2-5; 7 bases fit TRBD2. Germline V gene lookup returns CDR1 SGHTA and CDR2 FQGNSA. This CDR3 contains 13 residues. J lost 7 bases, V lost 5 bases, and 7 bases had no gene match. As DNA, the CDR3 is TGTGCCAGCAGCCCAACCTCGGGGGGGACCCAGTACTTC. Translating gives CASSPTSGGTQYF.

The rearrangement links TRBV5-8 to TRBJ1-5; 7 nucleotides line up with TRBD1. Germline CDR1 and CDR2: SGHTS and YDEGEE. J gave up 3 bases and V 0 bases, and 3 bases lay outside the gene matches. CDR3 size: 15 residues. The CDR3 coding sequence is TGTGCCAGCAGCTTGGCCGGGACAGACAATCAGCCCCAGCATTTT. Residues: CASSLAGTDNQPQHF.

The chain has TRBV19 and TRBJ1-1, with 8 bases matching TRBD1. Germline V gives CDR1 LNHDA, CDR2 SQIVND (reference sequence). V shed 5 bases and J 5 bases; nucleotides not matched to a gene: 4. This CDR3 has 13 residues. The CDR3 DNA reads TGTGCCAGTAGTCCTTGGACAGGGACTGAAGCTTTCTTT. Amino acids: CASSPWTGTEAFF.

This chain joins TRBV18 and TRBJ1-1; TRBD1 is a possible D gene (5 bases). Germline V gene lookup returns CDR1 KGHSH and CDR2 LQKENI. The CDR3 has 13 amino acids. V was pared by 0 bases and J by 6 bases, with 8 bases between. The CDR3 protein is CASSPPQGPEAFF. The CDR3 nucleotides are TGTGCCAGCTCACCACCCCAGGGCCCTGAAGCTTTCTTT.

V gene TRBV11-2 combines with J gene TRBJ2-7, with TRBD1 matching 9 bases. V shed 1 base, J shed 4 bases, and the junction held 8 bases outside the gene matches. Germline CDR1 SGHAT, CDR2 FQNNGV. The CDR3 has 16 amino acids. This CDR3 reads CASSLGWGDREYEQYF. The CDR3 DNA is TGTGCCAGCAGCTTAGGCTGGGGGGACAGGGAGTACGAGCAGTACTTC.

The V gene is TRBV9, the J gene TRBJ2-3, with TRBD2 matching over 8 bases. The junction had 5 bases not matched to a gene; V was cut back by 0 bases and J by 2 bases. The CDR3 length is 16 residues. Per germline, CDR1 SGDLS and CDR2 YYNGEE. As DNA, the CDR3 is TGTGCCAGCAGCGTAGACGGGGGGGCTCCCACAGATACGCAGTATTTT. Amino acid sequence: CASSVDGGAPTDTQYF.

J is TRBJ2-7 and V is TRBV5-6; tentative D call: TRBD1 (6 bases). The V end lost 3 bases, the J end lost 3 bases, and 13 bases lay between the germline ends. This CDR3 has 14 amino acids. CDR1 and CDR2 (germline): SGHDT, YYEEEE. In nucleotides, the CDR3 is TGTGCCAGCAGCTCAGCCCCGGGACACTACGAGCAGTACTTC. Amino acids: CASSSAPGHYEQYF. Together with reference TRBV5-6 and TRBJ2-7, the CDR3 gives the full variable domain: DAGVTQSPTHLIKTRGQQVTLRCSPKSGHDTVSWYQQALGQGPQFIFQYYEEEERQRGNFPDRFSGHQFPNYSSELNVNALLLGDSALYLCASSSAPGHYEQYFGPGTRLTVT.

The chain couples TRBV18 to TRBJ1-2; D call uncertain. CDR1 and CDR2 from the germline V gene are KGHSH and LQKENI. Between the trimmed V and J ends, which lost 4 bases and 5 bases, there was a span of 17 bases. There are 15 residues in the CDR3. CDR3 coding DNA: TGTGCCAGCTCACTTGACGAGGCAAAAACATATGGCTACACCTTC. This codes for CASSLDEAKTYGYTF.

The V call is TRBV4-2, the J call TRBJ1-4; D unresolved. This CDR3 region has 11 residues. With 4 bases removed from V and 8 bases from J, the gap between germline ends came to 5 bases. Germline CDR1 is LGHNA and CDR2 is YNFKEQ. The CDR3 loop is CASSLAEKLFF. The CDR3 region has the DNA TGTGCCAGCAGCCTAGCAGAAAAACTGTTTTTT.

This clone was counted between two and nine times. The chain couples TRBV10-1 to TRBJ2-7; D perhaps matches TRBD2 (5 bases). V was shortened by 4 bases and J by 5 bases, with 15 bases between the two germline ends. This CDR3 region has 14 residues. CDR1 is WNHNN and CDR2 is SYGVQD in the germline V gene (reference sequence). DNA of the CDR3: TGCGCCAGCAGTGTTCGAGGGATTGTCCACGAGCAGTACTTC. As protein: CASSVRGIVHEQYF.

This clone appeared a few times. The chain carries TRBV7-9 and TRBJ1-2; TRBD1 matches at 12 bases. This CDR3 has 17 amino acids. Looked up from germline, CDR1 is SEHNR and CDR2 is FQNEAQ (reference sequence). J gave up 5 bases and V 5 bases, and 12 bases lay outside the gene matches. CDR3: CASSPPLGTGGAYGYTF. As DNA, the CDR3 is TGTGCCAGCAGCCCGCCTCTAGGGACAGGGGGCGCATATGGCTACACCTTC.

This clone was seen a single time. Here the CDR3 DNA reads TGTGCCAGCAGACGACAGGGGGCAGGCTATGGCTACACCTTC. The encoded protein is CASRRQGAGYGYTF. The rearrangement joins TRBV27 to TRBJ1-2, with TRBD1 identical over 10 bases. Germline CDR1 MNHEY, CDR2 SMNVEV (reference sequence). The CDR3 contains 14 residues. V was clipped by 6 bases and J by 4 bases; unmatched bases: 5.

The chain combines TRBV7-2 with TRBJ2-7; D unclear. This CDR3 is 14 amino acids long. Germline V gene lookup returns CDR1 SGHTA and CDR2 FQGNSA. Trimming removed 1 base from V and 2 bases from J, with 9 bases in between. The CDR3 bases are TGTGCCAGCAGCTTAGTTAGCTCTACCTACGAGCAGTACTTC. Its translation: CASSLVSSTYEQYF.

The chain is built from TRBV6-6 and TRBJ1-1; no clear D gene. Germline V gene sequence: CDR1 MNHNY, CDR2 SVGAGI (reference sequence). Trimming pared 2 bases from V and 0 bases from J, leaving 10 bases between. The CDR3 covers 15 residues. CDR3 region: CASSYHAPMNTEAFF. The CDR3 nucleotides read TGTGCCAGCAGTTACCATGCACCTATGAACACTGAAGCTTTCTTT.

The chain is built from TRBV27 and TRBJ2-1; possible D gene TRBD1, 5 bases. The CDR3 spans 16 residues. Germline CDR1 and CDR2: MNHEY and SMNVEV (reference sequence). V was clipped by 6 bases and J by 2 bases, with 17 bases between them. CDR3 nucleotide sequence: TGTGCCAGCAGACAGGATGGGGCGGCCACCTACAATGAGCAGTTCTTC. It yields the protein CASRQDGAATYNEQFF.

CDR3 loop: CASSFRTVATNEKLFF. DNA of the CDR3: TGTGCCAGTAGTTTTCGGACAGTTGCAACTAATGAAAAACTGTTTTTT. The chain joins TRBV19 to TRBJ1-4; the D gene is possibly TRBD1 (6 bases). There are 16 residues in the CDR3. CDR1 and CDR2 (germline): LNHDA, SQIVND (reference sequence). V lost 5 bases and J lost 0, with 13 bases in between.

The rearrangement uses TRBV29-1 and TRBJ1-2; D not certain. The CDR3 is 12 amino acids. Germline assignment: CDR1 SQVTM and CDR2 ANQGSEA. The V gene lost 4 bases and the J gene lost 2 bases, with 8 bases spanning the gap. CDR3 loop: CSVVAENYGYTF. Here the CDR3 DNA reads TGCAGCGTTGTCGCAGAAAACTATGGCTACACCTTC.

The chain joins TRBV4-1 to TRBJ2-7; 10 nucleotides line up with TRBD1. With 4 bases clipped from V and 3 bases from J, the junction kept 6 bases outside the gene matches. The length of the CDR3 is 15 residues. Germline CDR1 is MGHRA and CDR2 is YSYEKL. The DNA of the CDR3 is TGCGCCAGCAGCCCTTTGGGGGACAGGGGCTACGAGCAGTACTTC. Protein product: CASSPLGDRGYEQYF.

V gene TRBV5-1 combines with J gene TRBJ2-7, with D possibly being TRBD2 (5 bases). CDR3 length: 13 amino acids. V lost 1 base to trimming and J lost 5 bases, with 10 bases between them. Germline-derived CDR1 and CDR2 are SGHRS and YFSETQ. CDR3 nucleotide sequence: TGCGCCAGCAGCTTGCCCGGGGTGGACGAGCAGTACTTC. Translation: CASSLPGVDEQYF. The entire variable domain, with the rest obtained from reference TRBV5-1 and TRBJ2-7, is as follows: KAGVTQTPRYLIKTRGQQVTLSCSPISGHRSVSWYQQTPGQGLQFLFEYFSETQRNKGNFPGRFSGRQFSNSRSEMNVSTLELGDSALYLCASSLPGVDEQYFGPGTRLTVT.

This rearrangement joins TRBV3-1 (or the pseudogene TRBV3-2) to TRBJ2-2; 8 bases are a match to TRBD2. Trimming removed 5 bases from V and 5 bases from J; junction bases left unmatched: 10. Germline CDR1 and CDR2: LGHDT and YNNKEL (reference sequence). The CDR3 length is 16 residues. The CDR3 region is CASSGGGSRGTGELFF. CDR3 nucleotide sequence: TGTGCCAGCAGCGGCGGGGGGAGCCGCGGAACCGGGGAGCTGTTTTTT.